Here is one T cell receptor beta chain with its context. No cognate antigen has been identified for it. It has no much larger one-base neighbor in the sample; base qualities were not kept. These data belong to a study of blood T cell repertoires in COVID-19 (TCRdb year 2020). Study-level background: Samples from collaborators originated in the United States, Italy and Spain and spanned both the acute and convalescent phases of COVID-19. The samples were drawn from the first 160 participants of the ongoing ImmuneRACE study and from over a thousand subjects provided by 6 global collaborators. Where available, HLA class I and class II types were taken from metadata supplied by the sample provider and were not determined by assay-based typing. A freely available public database, intended as a resource for researchers studying the immune response to SARS-CoV-2, is where the repertoires were released. Deeply sampled blood TCRbeta repertoires from subjects exposed to, actively infected with, or recovered from COVID-19 were included in the dataset. The material from the prospective study consisted of cDNA or gDNA derived from T cells, B-cell-depleted T cells, or PBMCs. Sample metadata almost always included a de-identified subject ID, COVID-19 status, age in years and sex.

From its cysteine to its phenylalanine, the CDR3 spans 13 amino acids. The only DNA kept is the CDR3, 39 bases in frame from the first base. V is clipped by 5 bases and J by 6 bases, and the sequence between their germline boundaries is 13 bases long. CDR1 and CDR2 (SGHTA, FQGNSA) derive from the germline V gene. The immunoSEQ Assay, a bias-controlled multiplex PCR, was used to amplify TCRbeta CDR3 regions from genomic DNA. The study's own analysis went as follows. The number of nucleated cells in each sample was estimated by amplification of reference gene primers within the assay. Sequence reads were collapsed and filtered to measure the absolute abundance of every unique TCRbeta CDR3 rearrangement. For each sample, productive Simpson clonality was calculated by taking the square root of Simpson's diversity index across productive rearrangements. Not all clones reach the TCRdb copy of this immuneACCESS table, which keeps in-frame sequences only. Checked studies attribute under half of the gap to unresolved V genes and leave the rest unexplained. Clonal size and the V and J genes are those of that table, whereas D and trimming came from the DNA. The sample data list about 330,000 clones, and around 87% of these were observed just once. The ten largest clones add up to under 5% of the sample.

Collaborating institutions collected whole blood in K2EDTA tubes following their own protocols. For TCRbeta analysis, collaborators shipped samples in one of three forms: frozen whole blood, isolated PBMCs, or DNA extracted from either of those sample types. Summary of the overall study and its limitations: How much clinical and demographic metadata was included differed by source and by participant, and the metadata was provided uncurated.

The chain is assembled from TRBV7-2 and TRBJ1-1; a weak D assignment points to TRBD1 (6 bases agree). Material: peripheral blood. The TCR comes from a woman aged 45 to 65 with active or convalescent COVID-19. For the CDR3, the sequence is CASSQRQVAEAFF. Here is the DNA: TGTGCCAGCAGCCAGCGACAGGTGGCTGAAGCTTTCTTT. The full variable domain, with segments outside the CDR3 supplied by the reference TRBV7-2 and TRBJ1-1 proteins, appears as GAGVSQSPSNKVTEKGKDVELRCDPISGHTALYWYRQSLGQGLEFLIYFQGNSAPDKSGLPSDRFSAERTGGSVSTLTIQRTQQEDSAVYLCASSQRQVAEAFFGQGTRLTVV.